This T cell receptor beta chain was recorded in a study of blood T cells in healthy people across ages. The germline gives CDR1 MNHEY, CDR2 SMNVEV (reference sequence). This CDR3 spans 13 amino acids. The V end was cut by 7 bases, the J end by 7 bases, with 16 bases between. With a J-beta primer mix and a sample-barcoded 5' primer, a second PCR ran about 7 to 12 cycles. TCRdb reanalysed the 5' RACE reads using MiXCR and keeps one entry per CDR3 protein. The sample includes about 620,000 distinct CDR3 sequences, around 50% seen only once; the top ten take approximately 13%. The sample consisted of blood. The chain links TRBV27 to TRBJ1-1; D gene ambiguous. The TCR comes from a woman over 75 in good health. The CDR3: CASKNTGRVEAFF. CDR3 nucleotides: TGTGCCAGCAAAAATACCGGGAGAGTTGAAGCTTTCTTT.